The clone carrying this T cell receptor beta chain has more than one count but fewer than ten. These data originate in a study of T cells in Graves' hyperthyroidism and ophthalmopathy. Study background: Any treatment followed the collection of peripheral blood at initial diagnosis.

TCR beta CDR3 regions were amplified from RNA. HTBI primers were the set used in a first-round RT-PCR of the TCR CDR3. TCRdb itself ran the multiplex PCR reads through MiXCR, one entry per CDR3 protein. The table has 370,000 or so distinct CDR3 sequences, roughly 25% seen once. Stability of Graves' hyperthyroidism was defined as absent ophthalmopathy progression within 18 months. Patients were excluded for uncontrolled infection, other autoimmune disease, pregnancy or lactation. The V and J ends lost 0 bases and 6 bases respectively, with 9 bases between them. Germline CDR1 and CDR2: ENHRY and SYGVKD. This CDR3 spans 14 amino acids.

Source material: blood. This sequence was found in a man aged 50-59 years with Graves' hyperthyroidism. The V call is TRBV10-3, the J call TRBJ2-1; D is possibly TRBD2 (5 bases). CDR3: CAISESIGGNEQFF. In DNA, the CDR3 is TGTGCCATCAGTGAGTCGATCGGAGGCAATGAGCAGTTCTTC.